A selection of T cell receptor beta chains follows, all from one sample in a study of patients and donors after allogeneic stem cell transplantation. TCRdb reprocessed the RT-PCR reads via MiXCR and lists one record per CDR3 protein. Among about a million distinct CDR3 sequences, roughly 18% were seen once, and the ten largest hold 6%. Sequenced input: blood, either unsorted or a sorted T cell fraction (not recorded which). Receptors originate from a human donor who was either an allogeneic HSCT recipient or a stem cell or donor lymphocyte infusion donor (not recorded which). It is not recorded whose cells these are; they may come from a transplant donor. The CDR3 runs from the conserved cysteine through the conserved F or W. Some rows mark clone size as missing; the rest say once, few, many or name a class of expanded clone.

15,TRBV3-1,TRBJ1-2,.,CASSQPGQGNYGYTF
14,TRBV27,TRBJ1-5,.,CASSPRNSNQPQHF
13,TRBV2,TRBJ2-7,few,CATAGTLAYEQYF
14,TRBV2,TRBJ1-5,few,CASREEAGFQPQHF
12,TRBV29-1,TRBJ2-2,few,CSVRPLGGELFF
19,TRBV10-3,TRBJ1-3,few,CAISERPPTALISGNTIYF
15,TRBV12-3/TRBV12-4,TRBJ2-7,once,CASSPTLRGGFEQYF
16,TRBV9,TRBJ2-3,.,CASSVAKDKPKDTQYF
16,TRBV5-1,TRBJ2-1,.,CASSFSGRRLGNEQFF
13,TRBV30,TRBJ2-7,.,CAWGTVSSYEQYF
14,TRBV29-1,TRBJ1-2,.,CSVDGTGGIYGYTF
15,TRBV10-3,TRBJ2-2,.,CAISEPSTGFGELFF
15,TRBV7-7,TRBJ2-1,.,CASSLSPGLENEQFF
16,TRBV4-1,TRBJ2-5,.,CASSLILGLAQETQYF
16,TRBV7-9,TRBJ2-2,.,CASSLGGGAFAGELFF
12,TRBV20-1,TRBJ2-3,.,CSARDRLPTQYF
17,TRBV12-3/TRBV12-4,TRBJ2-7,few,CASSLETLAGGPSEQYF
13,TRBV3-1,TRBJ2-2,few,CASSPIRSGELFF
13,TRBV5-1,TRBJ2-5,.,CASSPWSSGTQYF
14,TRBV20-1,TRBJ2-5,few,CSADRERFGETQYF
15,TRBV12-3/TRBV12-4,TRBJ1-6,many,CASRAGTDRNSPLHF
14,TRBV21-1,TRBJ2-1,.,CASKWTGVAGKYFF
14,TRBV20-1,TRBJ2-3,.,CSAPGPGVTDTQYF
14,TRBV20-1,TRBJ2-3,.,CSASPATAADTQYF
16,TRBV12-3/TRBV12-4,TRBJ1-2,.,CASSLNSGKGPNGYTF